The 22 T cell receptor beta chains below all came from one sample that was sequenced in a study of identical twins. TCRdb ran MiXCR on the 5' RACE reads and lists one entry per CDR3 protein. The table lists hundreds of thousands of distinct CDR3 sequences, about 8.1% of them singletons, with over 2% in the top ten. The same sample was also studied in work on yellow fever vaccine responses in identical twins.

The sample taken for sequencing was memory (CD45RO+) T cells sorted from blood. These receptors all come from a woman aged 18-35 years in good health.

This sequence joins TRBV19 and TRBJ2-5; 8 nucleotides match TRBD1. The CDR3 sequence is 14 residues long. With 4 bases clipped from V and 4 bases from J, the junction kept 5 bases outside the gene matches. The germline V gene has CDR1 LNHDA and CDR2 SQIVND (reference sequence). This CDR3 reads CASSTTGTGETQYF. The CDR3 DNA is TGTGCCAGTAGTACCACCGGGACAGGAGAGACCCAGTACTTC.

This clonotype showed up just a few times. This chain uses TRBV20-1 with TRBJ2-7; 8 nucleotides align to TRBD2. Unmatched junction bases numbered 2, after V lost 3 bases and J lost 4 bases. This CDR3 has 12 residues. Germline V lookup: CDR1 DFQATT, CDR2 SNEGSKA (reference sequence). The CDR3 loop reads CSASTSGYEQYF. In nucleotides, the CDR3 is TGCAGTGCTAGTACTAGCGGTTACGAGCAGTACTTC.

Many counts were recorded for this clonotype. CDR3: CASSLGQGDQPQHF. CDR3 DNA sequence: TGTGCCAGCAGTTTGGGACAGGGTGATCAGCCCCAGCATTTT. The rearrangement links TRBV6-5 to TRBJ1-5; TRBD1 matches 9 bases. The V gene's germline CDR1 is MNHEY and CDR2 SVGAGI. The CDR3 runs to 14 residues. V was pared by 4 bases and J by 5 bases, with 3 bases of the junction left unmatched.

V and J are TRBV15 and TRBJ2-7; D might be TRBD1 (5 bases). The CDR3 extends over 12 amino acids. The V and J ends lost 5 bases and 4 bases respectively, with 9 bases between them. Germline lookup yields CDR1 LNHNV and CDR2 YYDKDF (reference sequence). CDR3 protein: CATSDRQYEQYF. CDR3 nucleotide sequence: TGTGCCACCAGCGACAGACAGTACGAGCAGTACTTC.

V and J are TRBV6-5 and TRBJ2-2; 8 bases are shared with TRBD1. Trimming removed 2 bases from V and 2 bases from J; junction bases left unmatched: 4. Germline CDR1 MNHEY, CDR2 SVGAGI. This CDR3 contains 16 residues. This CDR3 reads CASSYPGQENTGELFF. Here the CDR3 DNA reads TGTGCCAGCAGTTACCCGGGACAGGAAAACACCGGGGAGCTGTTTTTT.

This clonotype was detected a few times. This chain joins TRBV7-2 and TRBJ1-2, with D perhaps matching TRBD1 (6 bases). The CDR3 totals 17 residues. CDR1 is SGHTA and CDR2 is FQGNSA in the germline V gene. The V end lost 4 bases, the J end lost 6 bases, and 24 bases lay between the germline ends. In nucleotides, the CDR3 is TGTGCCAGCAGCTCCCAATTAGGCGGACAGTGGAGGCATGGCTACACCTTC. The encoded protein is CASSSQLGGQWRHGYTF.

There are a few counts of this clonotype. The chain employs TRBV20-1 and TRBJ1-2; D possibly corresponds to TRBD1 (5 bases). The CDR3 has 11 amino acids. The germline CDR1 and CDR2 sequences are DFQATT and SNEGSKA (reference sequence). V lost 6 bases, J lost 6 bases, and 11 bases lay in between. DNA of the CDR3: TGCAGTGCAAACAGGTTGGATGGCTACACCTTC. Translating gives CSANRLDGYTF.

This clonotype was counted ten times or more. CDR3 DNA sequence: TGTGCCAGCAGCCCTACCGGGGGGGTTAACAATGAGCAGTTCTTC. The encoded protein is CASSPTGGVNNEQFF. The chain recombines TRBV7-6 with TRBJ2-1, with 8 bases aligning to TRBD2. The junction had 8 bases not matched to a gene; V was cut back by 5 bases and J by 5 bases. CDR3 size: 15 residues. Looked up from germline, CDR1 is SGHVS and CDR2 is FNYEAQ. The entire variable domain, with the rest obtained from reference TRBV7-6 and TRBJ2-1, is as follows: GAGVSQSPRYKVTKRGQDVALRCDPISGHVSLYWYRQALGQGPEFLTYFNYEAQQDKSGLPNDRFSAERPEGSISTLTIQRTEQRDSAMYRCASSPTGGVNNEQFFGPGTRLTVL.

J is TRBJ2-1 and V is TRBV12-3 or TRBV12-4; 16 nucleotides align to TRBD2. After removal of 4 bases from V and 7 bases from J, the junction contained 16 bases not matched to a gene. The CDR3 sequence is 20 residues long. This chain's CDR3 is CASSSRGTSGRVNIVNEQFF. The DNA of the CDR3 is TGTGCCAGCAGTTCTAGGGGGACTAGCGGGAGGGTAAACATTGTTAATGAGCAGTTCTTC.

This clonotype has at least ten counts. This rearrangement joins TRBV19 to TRBJ1-2; 7 bases align to TRBD1. Germline V CDR1 and CDR2: LNHDA, SQIVND (reference sequence). The V and J ends lost 1 base and 8 bases, in that order; junction bases with no gene match: 1. This CDR3 has 12 amino acids. DNA for the CDR3: TGTGCCAGTAGTATAGTAGGGGGCGGCTACACCTTC. Translation gives CASSIVGGGYTF.

This clonotype has more than one count but fewer than ten. V and J are TRBV2 and TRBJ2-1; TRBD1 is a possible D gene (6 bases). V was shortened by 5 bases and J by 5 bases, with 16 bases between the two germline ends. The length of the CDR3 is 15 residues. Per the germline V gene, CDR1 is SNHLY and CDR2 is FYNNEI. The CDR3 sequence: CASSKETGENNEQFF. CDR3 DNA sequence: TGTGCCAGCAGTAAGGAGACAGGAGAAAACAATGAGCAGTTCTTC.

This clonotype showed up just a few times. The gene calls are TRBV19 and TRBJ1-5, with a possible D match to TRBD1 (6 bases). The CDR3 length is 14 residues. The germline gives CDR1 LNHDA, CDR2 SQIVND (reference sequence). V lost 6 bases and J lost 0, with 9 bases in between. The CDR3: CASRRGGSNQPQHF. The CDR3 nucleotides read TGTGCCAGTAGGAGAGGGGGTAGCAATCAGCCCCAGCATTTT.

This clonotype was seen more than once but under ten times. This rearrangement joins TRBV5-1 to TRBJ1-2; 7 bases are a match to TRBD1. The CDR3 contains 13 residues. CDR1 SGHRS and CDR2 YFSETQ come from the germline V gene. The V gene end was trimmed by 5 bases and the J gene end by 4 bases; junction bases not matched to a gene: 5. CDR3 coding DNA: TGCGCCAGCAGAGGGACAGCGGCCTATGGCTACACCTTC. Residues: CASRGTAAYGYTF. Full variable domain (rest looked up from reference TRBV5-1 and TRBJ1-2): KAGVTQTPRYLIKTRGQQVTLSCSPISGHRSVSWYQQTPGQGLQFLFEYFSETQRNKGNFPGRFSGRQFSNSRSEMNVSTLELGDSALYLCASRGTAAYGYTFGSGTRLTVV.

In its sample, this clonotype was seen a few times. V is TRBV25-1 and J is TRBJ2-3; D remains ambiguous. The germline gives CDR1 MGHDK, CDR2 SYGVNS. The V end was cut by 9 bases, the J end by 2 bases, with 6 bases between. This CDR3 region has 11 residues. CDR3 nucleotides: TGTGCCAGTACGCACACAGATACGCAGTATTTT. Protein: CASTHTDTQYF.

The chain recombines TRBV7-9 with TRBJ2-5; possible D gene TRBD1, 5 bases. In germline, CDR1 is SEHNR, CDR2 FQNEAQ (reference sequence). The CDR3 is 14 amino acids. Trimming cost V 5 bases and J 5 bases, with 15 bases left between them. CDR3 sequence reads: CASSLRTLRETQYF. The CDR3 DNA reads as TGTGCCAGCAGCCTGCGGACATTAAGGGAGACCCAGTACTTC.

This rearrangement joins TRBV6-2 or TRBV6-3 to TRBJ2-5; D uncertain. The V gene's germline CDR1 is MNHEY and CDR2 SVGEGT. The CDR3 has 10 residues. V was trimmed by 7 bases and J by 2 bases, leaving 2 bases between them. CDR3 DNA sequence: TGTGCCAGCAATCAAGAGACCCAGTACTTC. Protein sequence: CASNQETQYF.

This clonotype was seen many times. This chain joins TRBV7-9 and TRBJ1-1; D might be TRBD1 (6 bases). The V and J ends lost 3 bases and 1 base respectively, with 12 bases between them. The germline V gene has CDR1 SEHNR and CDR2 FQNEAQ (reference sequence). CDR3 length equals 15 residues. The CDR3 coding sequence is TGTGCCAGCAGCTTTACAGGGAGAAGGAACACTGAAGCTTTCTTT. The encoded protein is CASSFTGRRNTEAFF.

This clonotype was detected only a few times. The chain employs TRBV7-8 and TRBJ2-2; D not resolved. The CDR3 runs to 13 residues. Germline lookup yields CDR1 SGHVS and CDR2 FQNEAQ. The V gene lost 5 bases and the J gene lost 6 bases, with 10 bases spanning the gap. CDR3: CASSVPVPGELFF. CDR3 sequence (DNA): TGTGCCAGCAGCGTACCTGTCCCCGGGGAGCTGTTTTTT.

This clonotype was seen ten or more times. The chain has TRBV5-1 and TRBJ2-1; weak D call: TRBD2 (6 bases). V shed 1 base and J shed 8 bases, with 13 bases lying between them. The CDR3 has 14 residues. Per the germline V gene, CDR1 is SGHRS and CDR2 is YFSETQ. The CDR3 loop is CASSLSLAYDEQFF. CDR3 sequence (DNA): TGCGCCAGCAGCTTGAGTCTAGCGTATGATGAGCAGTTCTTC.

There are many counts of this clonotype. J is TRBJ2-1 and V is TRBV20-1; TRBD1 or TRBD2 may be the D gene (6 bases each). The V gene lost 4 bases and the J gene lost 8 bases, with 18 bases spanning the gap. The CDR3 is made up of 14 amino acids. CDR1 and CDR2 (germline): DFQATT, SNEGSKA (reference sequence). This CDR3 is CSAMKGGMFYEQFF. As DNA, the CDR3 is TGCAGTGCTATGAAGGGGGGTATGTTTTATGAGCAGTTCTTC.

This clonotype was observed a few times. The chain is built from TRBV27 and TRBJ2-1; 8 bases align to TRBD2. Unmatched junction bases numbered 3, after V lost 2 bases and J lost 0 bases. CDR3 length: 16 amino acids. Per germline, CDR1 MNHEY and CDR2 SMNVEV (reference sequence). For the CDR3, the DNA is TGTGCCAGCAGTTTAAGTAGCGGGACCTCCTACAATGAGCAGTTCTTC. It yields the protein CASSLSSGTSYNEQFF.

The sample holds many counts of this clonotype. The CDR3 nucleotides read TGCGCCAGCAGCCAAAGTCTCAGCACAGATACGCAGTATTTT. This translates into CASSQSLSTDTQYF. V gene TRBV4-1 combines with J gene TRBJ2-3; no reliable D call. The CDR3 is 14 amino acids. V shed 2 bases and J shed 0 bases, with 6 bases lying between them. The germline V gene encodes CDR1 MGHRA and CDR2 YSYEKL.